Listed here is a single T cell receptor beta chain. The data belong to a study of cytomegalovirus exposure and HLA in healthy donors. Germline V gives CDR1 MNHEY, CDR2 SVGAGI. The CDR3 runs to 14 residues. V lost 10 bases and J lost 5; bases outside the gene matches: 9. In the PCR, 60 Vbeta and 13 Jbeta primers were used. Repertoires were generated with immunoSEQ multiplex PCR, while TCRdb's copy carries only in-frame clones and drops some. This repertoire includes 100,000 to 150,000 clones. The chain is built from TRBV6-5 and TRBJ2-2; 8 bases match TRBD2. Sequenced material: PBMCs. This TCR came from a man younger than 35 in good health and CMV-seronegative. CDR3 sequence reads: CATRGAGITGELFF. CDR3 nucleotide sequence: TGTGCCACGCGGGGGGCGGGAATTACCGGGGAGCTGTTTTTT.